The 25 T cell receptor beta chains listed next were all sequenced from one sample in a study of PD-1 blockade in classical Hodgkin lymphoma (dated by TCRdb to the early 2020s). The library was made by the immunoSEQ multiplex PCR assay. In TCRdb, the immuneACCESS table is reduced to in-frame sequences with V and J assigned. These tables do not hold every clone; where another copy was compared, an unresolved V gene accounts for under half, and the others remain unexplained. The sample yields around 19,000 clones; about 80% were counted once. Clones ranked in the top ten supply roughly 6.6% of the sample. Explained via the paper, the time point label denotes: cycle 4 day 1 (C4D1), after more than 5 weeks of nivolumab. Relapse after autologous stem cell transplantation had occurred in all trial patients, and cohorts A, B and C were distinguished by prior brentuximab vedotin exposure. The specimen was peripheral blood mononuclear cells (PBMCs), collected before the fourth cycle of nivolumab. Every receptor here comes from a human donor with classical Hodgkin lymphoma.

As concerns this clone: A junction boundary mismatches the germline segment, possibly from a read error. CDR3 protein: CASSQEAIAGGPGELFF. The CDR3 nucleotides read TGTGCCAGCAGTCAAGAGGCAATAGCGGGAGGGCCCGGGGAGCTGTTTTTT. The chain couples TRBV4-2 to TRBJ2-2; TRBD2 matches at 11 bases. Germline V gene lookup returns CDR1 LGHNA and CDR2 YNFKEQ. The CDR3 is 17 residues long.

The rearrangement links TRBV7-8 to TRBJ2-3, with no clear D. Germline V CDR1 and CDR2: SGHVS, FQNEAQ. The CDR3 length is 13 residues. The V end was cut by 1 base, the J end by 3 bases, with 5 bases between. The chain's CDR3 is CASSLGATDTQYF. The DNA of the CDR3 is TGTGCCAGCAGCTTAGGGGCGACAGATACGCAGTATTTT.

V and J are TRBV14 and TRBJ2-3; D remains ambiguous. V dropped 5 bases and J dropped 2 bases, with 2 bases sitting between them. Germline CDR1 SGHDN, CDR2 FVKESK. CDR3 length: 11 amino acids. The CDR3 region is CASSTTDTQYF. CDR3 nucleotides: TGTGCCAGCAGCACCACAGATACGCAGTATTTT.

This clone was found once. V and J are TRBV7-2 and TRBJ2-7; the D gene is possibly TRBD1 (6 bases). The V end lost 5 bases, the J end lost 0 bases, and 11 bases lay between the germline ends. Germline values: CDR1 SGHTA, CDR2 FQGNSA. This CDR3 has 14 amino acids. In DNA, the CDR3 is TGTGCCAGCAGCCTACAGGGCCTCTCCTACGAGCAGTACTTC. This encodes CASSLQGLSYEQYF.

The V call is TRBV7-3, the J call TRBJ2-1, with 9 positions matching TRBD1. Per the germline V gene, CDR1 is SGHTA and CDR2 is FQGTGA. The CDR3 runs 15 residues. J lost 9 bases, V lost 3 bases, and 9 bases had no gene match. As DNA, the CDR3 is TGTGCCAGCAGCTTTGGACAGGGGCTGGGGCGTGAGCAGTTCTTC. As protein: CASSFGQGLGREQFF.

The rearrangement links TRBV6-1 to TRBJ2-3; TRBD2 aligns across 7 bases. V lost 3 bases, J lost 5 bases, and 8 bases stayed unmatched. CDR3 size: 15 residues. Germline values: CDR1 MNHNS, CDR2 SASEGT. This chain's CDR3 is CASSEGGFWRDTQYF. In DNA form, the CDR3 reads TGTGCCAGCAGTGAGGGGGGGTTCTGGAGAGATACGCAGTATTTT.

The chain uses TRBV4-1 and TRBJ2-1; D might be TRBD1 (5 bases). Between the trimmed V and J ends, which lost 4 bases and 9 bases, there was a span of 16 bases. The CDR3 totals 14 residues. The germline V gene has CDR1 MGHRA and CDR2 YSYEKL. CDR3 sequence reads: CASSPSPGASEQFF. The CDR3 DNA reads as TGCGCCAGCAGCCCCTCCCCTGGGGCCAGTGAGCAGTTCTTC.

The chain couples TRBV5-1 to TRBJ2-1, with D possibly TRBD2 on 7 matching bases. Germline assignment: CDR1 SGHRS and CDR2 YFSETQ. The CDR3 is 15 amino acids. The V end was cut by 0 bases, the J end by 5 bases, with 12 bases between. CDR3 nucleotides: TGCGCCAGCAGCTTGGTCGGGGGGCGGGACAATGAGCAGTTCTTC. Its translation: CASSLVGGRDNEQFF.

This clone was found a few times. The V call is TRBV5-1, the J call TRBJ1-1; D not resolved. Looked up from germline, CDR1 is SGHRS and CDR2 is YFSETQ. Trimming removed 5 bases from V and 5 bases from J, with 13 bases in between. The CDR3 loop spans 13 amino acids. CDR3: CASRLRGGTEAFF. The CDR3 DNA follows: TGCGCCAGCAGGTTGAGAGGAGGAACTGAAGCTTTCTTT. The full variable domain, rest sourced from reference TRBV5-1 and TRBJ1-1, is KAGVTQTPRYLIKTRGQQVTLSCSPISGHRSVSWYQQTPGQGLQFLFEYFSETQRNKGNFPGRFSGRQFSNSRSEMNVSTLELGDSALYLCASRLRGGTEAFFGQGTRLTVV.

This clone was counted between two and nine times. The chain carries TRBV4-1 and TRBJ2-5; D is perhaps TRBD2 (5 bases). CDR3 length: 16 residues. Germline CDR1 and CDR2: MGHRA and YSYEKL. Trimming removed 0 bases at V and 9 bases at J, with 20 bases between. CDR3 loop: CASSQEDLRMTEAQYF. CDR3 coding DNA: TGCGCCAGCAGCCAAGAGGACTTGCGAATGACCGAGGCCCAGTACTTC.

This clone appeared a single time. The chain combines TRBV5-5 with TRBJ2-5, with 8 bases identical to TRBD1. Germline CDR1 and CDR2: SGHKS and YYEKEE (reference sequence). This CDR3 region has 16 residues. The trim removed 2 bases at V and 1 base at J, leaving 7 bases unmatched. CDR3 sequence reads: CASSLQGVTFQETQYF. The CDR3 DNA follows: TGTGCCAGCAGCTTACAGGGGGTTACGTTCCAAGAGACCCAGTACTTC.

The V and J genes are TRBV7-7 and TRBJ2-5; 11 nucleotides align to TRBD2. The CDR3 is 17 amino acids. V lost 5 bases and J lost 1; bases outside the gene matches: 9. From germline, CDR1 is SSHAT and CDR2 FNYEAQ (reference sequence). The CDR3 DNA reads TGTGCCAGCAGCCGCGGACTAGCGGGCAGTGGCCAAGAGACCCAGTACTTC. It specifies CASSRGLAGSGQETQYF.

CDR3 protein: CASRLDQGADRWTQYF. CDR3 DNA: TGTGCCAGCAGGCTTGATCAGGGGGCTGATAGGTGGACCCAGTACTTC. The chain uses TRBV27 and TRBJ2-5, with 8 bases aligning to TRBD1. Trimming at V came to 6 bases and at J to 7 bases, leaving 16 bases not matched to a gene. The CDR3 covers 16 residues. Germline V gene data show CDR1 as MNHEY and CDR2 as SMNVEV (reference sequence).

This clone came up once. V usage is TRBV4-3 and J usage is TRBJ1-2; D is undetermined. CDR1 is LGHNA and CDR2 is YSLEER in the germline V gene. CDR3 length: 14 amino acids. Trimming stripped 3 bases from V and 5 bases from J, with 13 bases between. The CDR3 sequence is CASSQYSGRYGYTF. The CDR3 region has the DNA TGCGCCAGCAGCCAGTATTCGGGCAGATATGGCTACACCTTC.

CDR3 in amino acids: CASSTRAGGRGGELFF. In nucleotides, the CDR3 is TGTGCCAGTAGTACCCGGGCAGGGGGCCGGGGCGGGGAGCTGTTTTTT. The rearrangement joins TRBV19 to TRBJ2-2; TRBD1 agrees at 8 bases. CDR1 and CDR2 from the germline V gene are LNHDA and SQIVND (reference sequence). J was trimmed by 7 bases and V by 4 bases; bases with no gene match: 11. This CDR3 is built from 16 residues.

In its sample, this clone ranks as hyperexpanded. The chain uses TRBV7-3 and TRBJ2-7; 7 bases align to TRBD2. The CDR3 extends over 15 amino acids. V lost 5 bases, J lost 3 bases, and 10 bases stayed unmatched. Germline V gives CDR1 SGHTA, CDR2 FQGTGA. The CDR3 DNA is TGTGCCAGCAGCCCGGGGGTAGGGGAGGGCTACGAGCAGTACTTC. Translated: CASSPGVGEGYEQYF.

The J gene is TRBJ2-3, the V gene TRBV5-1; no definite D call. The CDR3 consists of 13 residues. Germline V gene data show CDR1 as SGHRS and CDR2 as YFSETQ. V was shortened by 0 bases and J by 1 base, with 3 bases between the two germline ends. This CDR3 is CASSLVGTDTQYF. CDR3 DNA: TGCGCCAGCAGCTTGGTCGGCACAGATACGCAGTATTTT.

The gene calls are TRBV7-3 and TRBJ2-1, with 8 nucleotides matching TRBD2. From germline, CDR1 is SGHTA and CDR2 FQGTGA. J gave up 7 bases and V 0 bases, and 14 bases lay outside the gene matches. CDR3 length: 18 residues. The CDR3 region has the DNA TGTGCCAGCAGCTTAACGTCTTATCGAAGCGGGAGTTTTAATGAGCAGTTCTTC. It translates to CASSLTSYRSGSFNEQFF.

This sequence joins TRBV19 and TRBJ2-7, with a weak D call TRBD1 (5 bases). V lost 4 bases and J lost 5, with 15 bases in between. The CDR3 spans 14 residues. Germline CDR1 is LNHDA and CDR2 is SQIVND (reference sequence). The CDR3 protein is CASSNQGLYDEQYF. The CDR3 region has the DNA TGTGCCAGTAGTAACCAGGGTTTATATGACGAGCAGTACTTC.

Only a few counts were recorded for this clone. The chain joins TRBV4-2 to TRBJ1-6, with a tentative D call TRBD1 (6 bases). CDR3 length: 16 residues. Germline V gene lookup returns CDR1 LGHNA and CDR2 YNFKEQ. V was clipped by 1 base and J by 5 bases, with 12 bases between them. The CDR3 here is CASSQAYGGNNSPLHF. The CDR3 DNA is TGTGCCAGCAGCCAAGCCTACGGGGGCAATAATTCACCCCTCCACTTT.

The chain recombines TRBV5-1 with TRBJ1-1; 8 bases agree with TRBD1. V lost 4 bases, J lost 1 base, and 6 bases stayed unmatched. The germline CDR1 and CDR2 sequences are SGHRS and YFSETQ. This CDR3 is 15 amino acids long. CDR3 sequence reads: CASSPLTGANTEAFF. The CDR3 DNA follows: TGCGCCAGCAGCCCTCTGACAGGGGCGAACACTGAAGCTTTCTTT.

The CDR3 nucleotides read TGTGCCAGCAGTAATACAGGCGAGCAGTACTTC. It codes for CASSNTGEQYF. V usage is TRBV7-9 and J usage is TRBJ2-7; tentative D call: TRBD1 (5 bases). Between the trimmed V and J ends, which lost 6 bases and 6 bases, there was a span of 9 bases. This CDR3 has 11 residues. The germline gives CDR1 SEHNR, CDR2 FQNEAQ (reference sequence).

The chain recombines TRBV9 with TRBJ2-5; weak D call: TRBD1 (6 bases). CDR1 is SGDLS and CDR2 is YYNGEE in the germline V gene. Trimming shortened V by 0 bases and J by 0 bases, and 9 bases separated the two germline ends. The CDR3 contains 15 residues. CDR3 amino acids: CASSVEGVDQETQYF. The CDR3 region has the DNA TGTGCCAGCAGCGTAGAGGGGGTAGACCAAGAGACCCAGTACTTC. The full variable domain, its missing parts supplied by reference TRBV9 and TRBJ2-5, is DSGVTQTPKHLITATGQRVTLRCSPRSGDLSVYWYQQSLDQGLQFLIQYYNGEERAKGNILERFSAQQFPDLHSELNLSSLELGDSALYFCASSVEGVDQETQYFGPGTRLLVL.

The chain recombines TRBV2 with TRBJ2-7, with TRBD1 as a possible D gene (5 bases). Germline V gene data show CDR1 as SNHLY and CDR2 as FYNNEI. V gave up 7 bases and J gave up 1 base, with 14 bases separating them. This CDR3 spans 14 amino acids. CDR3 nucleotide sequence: TGTGCCAGCACCCCTTACAGGAATTCCTACGAGCAGTACTTC. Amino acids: CASTPYRNSYEQYF.

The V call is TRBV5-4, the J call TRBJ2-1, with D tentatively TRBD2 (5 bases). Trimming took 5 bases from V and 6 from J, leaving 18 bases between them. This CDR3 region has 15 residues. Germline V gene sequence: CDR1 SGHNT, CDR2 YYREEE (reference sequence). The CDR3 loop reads CASSPPHTSSNEQFF. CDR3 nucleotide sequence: TGTGCCAGCAGTCCCCCCCACACTAGTTCCAATGAGCAGTTCTTC.